This T cell receptor beta chain appears in the sequencing data of a study of blood T cell repertoires in COVID-19. Study details: Spain, Italy and the United States supplied samples that represented acute and convalescent COVID-19. Nucleic acid was either cDNA or gDNA, and it came from T cells, B-cell-depleted T cells, or PBMCs.

Germline CDR1 is SGHAT and CDR2 is FQNNGV. The CDR3 totals 15 residues. V gave up 4 bases and J gave up 5 bases; unmatched junction bases: 6. Per the study methods: How many nucleated cells were present was estimated from reference gene primer amplification. Sequencing was performed with immunoSEQ multiplex PCR; in TCRdb, only in-frame clones are kept and a portion is missing. V, J and clone size are taken as reported in that table, and D and trimming were inferred from the DNA itself. The sample records 190,000 or so clones, 80% to 90% being singletons. The study assigned cohorts using participant-reported clinical history.

The material sequenced was PBMCs or T cells enriched from blood (not recorded which). The TCR comes from a man in his late teens or twenties with acute COVID-19. V usage is TRBV11-2 and J usage is TRBJ2-7; 12 nucleotides agree with TRBD2. The CDR3 coding sequence is TGTGCCAGCAGCTCAAGACTAGCGGGAGTTAACGAGCAGTACTTC. This sequence encodes CASSSRLAGVNEQYF.